The 7 T cell receptor beta chains given below trace back to one sample, sequenced in a study of T cells in Graves' hyperthyroidism and ophthalmopathy. RNA transcripts provided the source from which TCR beta CDR3 regions were amplified. First-round RT-PCR of the TCR CDR3 relied on the HTBI primer set. TCRdb itself ran the multiplex PCR reads through MiXCR, one entry per CDR3 protein. The data hold approximately 480,000 distinct CDR3 sequences, with under 25% observed a single time. Sample: blood. Receptors originate from a man between 18 and 35 years old with Graves' hyperthyroidism.

V gene TRBV20-1 combines with J gene TRBJ2-7; D not certain. The germline V and J ends were trimmed by 2 bases and 4 bases, with 15 bases remaining between them. Looked up from germline, CDR1 is DFQATT and CDR2 is SNEGSKA (reference sequence). The CDR3 length is 14 residues. The CDR3 sequence is CSARPLGMAYEQYF. The DNA for the CDR3 is TGCAGTGCTAGACCTCTGGGGATGGCGTACGAGCAGTACTTC.

The sample holds many counts of this clonotype. This chain connects TRBV6-2 or TRBV6-3 to TRBJ1-1, with 7 bases identical to TRBD1. With V trimmed by 7 bases and J by 8 bases, 13 bases remained unmatched. This CDR3 contains 14 residues. Germline V CDR1 and CDR2: MNHEY, SVGEGT. The CDR3 DNA is TGTGCCAGCATCAAGAGACAGGGCATCGGGGAAGCTTTCTTT. Translated: CASIKRQGIGEAFF.

J is TRBJ2-7 and V is TRBV15; perhaps TRBD2 as D (7 bases). V lost 0 bases and J lost 0, with 15 bases in between. CDR3 length: 17 residues. Germline V gene lookup returns CDR1 LNHNV and CDR2 YYDKDF (reference sequence). The CDR3 loop is CATSREPPGGLSYEQYF. CDR3 in DNA: TGTGCCACCAGCAGAGAACCCCCGGGGGGCCTCTCCTACGAGCAGTACTTC.

This clonotype was detected ten times or more. CDR3 nucleotides: TGTGCCAGCAGCGTAGGGGGAGGGGCGGCCTATGGCTACACCTTC. Translation: CASSVGGGAAYGYTF. The V gene is TRBV9, the J gene TRBJ1-2, with a weak D call TRBD1 (5 bases). The CDR3 loop spans 15 amino acids. The germline V and J ends were trimmed by 0 bases and 4 bases, with 13 bases remaining between them. Germline CDR1 is SGDLS and CDR2 is YYNGEE.

As regards this clonotype: A single base separates this from a much larger clone, so it may be a read error. CDR3 DNA: TGTGCCAGCAGTTCGCCGGGACGGGGGGTCACCGGGGAGCTGTTTTTT. Translating gives CASSSPGRGVTGELFF. The V call is TRBV28, the J call TRBJ2-2; TRBD2 aligns across 7 bases. Germline V gene lookup returns CDR1 MDHEN and CDR2 SYDVKM. CDR3 length equals 16 residues. V lost 4 bases and J lost 4; bases outside the gene matches: 9.

The rearrangement uses TRBV29-1 and TRBJ1-1; no clear D gene. Trimming took 4 bases from V and 6 from J, leaving 12 bases between them. CDR3 length: 12 amino acids. Germline-derived CDR1 and CDR2 are SQVTM and ANQGSEA. As DNA, the CDR3 is TGCAGCGTTGTCGGAAGGGAGGCTGAAGCTTTCTTT. This codes for CSVVGREAEAFF.

This chain connects TRBV7-9 to TRBJ2-7; 10 bases are shared with TRBD1. This CDR3 is 15 amino acids long. V lost 4 bases and J lost 5; bases outside the gene matches: 8. From germline, CDR1 is SEHNR and CDR2 FQNEAQ (reference sequence). The CDR3 sequence is CASSSTGTGAHEQYF. CDR3 sequence (DNA): TGTGCCAGCAGCTCGACCGGGACAGGGGCCCACGAGCAGTACTTC. Filled out from reference TRBV7-9 and TRBJ2-7, the complete variable domain reads DTGVSQNPRHKITKRGQNVTFRCDPISEHNRLYWYRQTLGQGPEFLTYFQNEAQLEKSRLLSDRFSAERPKGSFSTLEIQRTEQGDSAMYLCASSSTGTGAHEQYFGPGTRLTVT.